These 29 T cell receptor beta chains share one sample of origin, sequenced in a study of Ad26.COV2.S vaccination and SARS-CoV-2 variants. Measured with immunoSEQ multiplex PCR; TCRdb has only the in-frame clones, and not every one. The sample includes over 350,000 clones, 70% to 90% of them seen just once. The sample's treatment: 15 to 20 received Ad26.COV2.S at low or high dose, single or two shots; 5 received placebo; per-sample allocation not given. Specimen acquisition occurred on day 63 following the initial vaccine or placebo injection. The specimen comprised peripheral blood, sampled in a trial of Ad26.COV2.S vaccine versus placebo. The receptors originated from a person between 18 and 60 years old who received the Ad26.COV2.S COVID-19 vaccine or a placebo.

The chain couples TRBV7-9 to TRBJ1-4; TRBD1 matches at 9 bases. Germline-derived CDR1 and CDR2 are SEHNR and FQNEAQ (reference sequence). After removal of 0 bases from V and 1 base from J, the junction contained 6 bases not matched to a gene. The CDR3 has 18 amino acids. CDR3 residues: CASSLAWGTGKTNEKLFF. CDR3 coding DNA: TGTGCCAGCAGCTTAGCGTGGGGGACAGGGAAAACTAATGAAAAACTGTTTTTT.

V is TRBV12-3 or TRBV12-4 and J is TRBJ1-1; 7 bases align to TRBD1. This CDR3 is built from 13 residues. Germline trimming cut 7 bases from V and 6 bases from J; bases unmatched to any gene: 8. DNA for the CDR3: TGTGCCAGCACCCTGGACAGGAAAGCTGAAGCTTTCTTT. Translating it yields CASTLDRKAEAFF.

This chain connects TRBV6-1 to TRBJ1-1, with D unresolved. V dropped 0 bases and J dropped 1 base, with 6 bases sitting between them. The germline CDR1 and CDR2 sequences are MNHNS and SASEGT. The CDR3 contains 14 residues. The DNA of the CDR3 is TGTGCCAGCAGTGAAGCGCAGTGGAACACTGAAGCTTTCTTT. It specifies CASSEAQWNTEAFF.

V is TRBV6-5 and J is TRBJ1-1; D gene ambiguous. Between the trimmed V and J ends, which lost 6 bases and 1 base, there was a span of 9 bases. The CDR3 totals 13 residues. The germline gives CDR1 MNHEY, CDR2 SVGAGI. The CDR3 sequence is CASSGYRNTEAFF. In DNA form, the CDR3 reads TGTGCCAGCAGCGGCTATAGGAACACTGAAGCTTTCTTT.

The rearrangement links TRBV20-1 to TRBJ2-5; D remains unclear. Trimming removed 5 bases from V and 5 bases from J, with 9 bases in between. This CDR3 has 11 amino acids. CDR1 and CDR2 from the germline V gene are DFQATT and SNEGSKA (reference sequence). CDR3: CSALDGETQYF. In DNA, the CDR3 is TGCAGTGCTCTGGACGGTGAGACCCAGTACTTC.

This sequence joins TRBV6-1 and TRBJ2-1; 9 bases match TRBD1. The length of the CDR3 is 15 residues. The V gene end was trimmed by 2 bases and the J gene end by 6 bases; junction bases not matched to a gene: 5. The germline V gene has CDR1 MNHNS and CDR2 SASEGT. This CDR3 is CASSESDRGTNEQFF. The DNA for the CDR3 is TGTGCCAGCAGTGAATCGGACAGGGGAACCAATGAGCAGTTCTTC.

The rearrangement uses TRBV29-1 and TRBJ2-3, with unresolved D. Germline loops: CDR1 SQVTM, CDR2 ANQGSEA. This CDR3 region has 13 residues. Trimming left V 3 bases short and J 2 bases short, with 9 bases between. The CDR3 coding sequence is TGCAGCGTTGAGGCGGATATCACAGATACGCAGTATTTT. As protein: CSVEADITDTQYF.

This CDR3 reads CSPFGRTEAFF. The CDR3, as DNA: TGCAGTCCCTTTGGACGGACTGAAGCTTTCTTT. This sequence joins TRBV20-1 and TRBJ1-1; D is unclear. Germline CDR1 DFQATT, CDR2 SNEGSKA (reference sequence). V lost 8 bases and J lost 5, with 12 bases in between. CDR3 length: 11 amino acids.

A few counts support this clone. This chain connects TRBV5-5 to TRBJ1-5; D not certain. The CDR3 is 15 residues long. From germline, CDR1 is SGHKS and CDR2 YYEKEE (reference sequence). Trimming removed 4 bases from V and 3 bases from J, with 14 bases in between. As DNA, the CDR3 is TGTGCCAGCAGCCTCGGGAGAAGCAACAATCAGCCCCAGCATTTT. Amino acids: CASSLGRSNNQPQHF.

CDR3 region: CASSEETREITYEQYF. CDR3 nucleotides: TGTGCCAGCAGTGAAGAGACCCGGGAAATCACCTACGAGCAGTACTTC. The genes are TRBV6-1 and TRBJ2-7, with D possibly matching TRBD2 (5 bases). Germline V gives CDR1 MNHNS, CDR2 SASEGT. The CDR3 has 16 amino acids. V was pared by 1 base and J by 2 bases, with 15 bases between.

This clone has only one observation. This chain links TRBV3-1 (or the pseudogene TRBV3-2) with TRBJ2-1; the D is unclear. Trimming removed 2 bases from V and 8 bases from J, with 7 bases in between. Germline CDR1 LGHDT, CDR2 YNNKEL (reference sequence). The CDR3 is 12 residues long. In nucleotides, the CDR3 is TGTGCCAGCAGCCAATGGGGATATGAGCAGTTCTTC. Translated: CASSQWGYEQFF.

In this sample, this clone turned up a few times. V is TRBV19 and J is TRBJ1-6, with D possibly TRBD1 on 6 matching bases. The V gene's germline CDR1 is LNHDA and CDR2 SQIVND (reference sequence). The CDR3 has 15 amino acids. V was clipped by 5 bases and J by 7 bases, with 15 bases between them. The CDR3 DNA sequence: TGTGCCAGTAGTTTCCGGGACACGGCCAATTCACCCCTCCACTTT. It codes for CASSFRDTANSPLHF.

CDR3 region: CARSSNPGATPYGYTF. In DNA form, the CDR3 reads TGTGCCAGAAGCTCCAACCCCGGTGCCACCCCCTATGGCTACACCTTC. The chain uses TRBV5-3 and TRBJ1-2; D is unresolved. TRBV5-3 falls under the ORF class, with uncertain function. The CDR3 has 16 residues. The germline V and J ends were trimmed by 3 bases and 4 bases, with 19 bases remaining between them.

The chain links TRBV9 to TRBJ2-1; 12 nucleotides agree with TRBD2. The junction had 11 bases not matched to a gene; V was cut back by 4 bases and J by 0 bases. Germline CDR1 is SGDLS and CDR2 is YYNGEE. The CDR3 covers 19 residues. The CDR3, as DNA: TGTGCCAGCAGCTCAGCAGGGACTAGCGGGTTGAGCTCCTACAATGAGCAGTTCTTC. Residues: CASSSAGTSGLSSYNEQFF.

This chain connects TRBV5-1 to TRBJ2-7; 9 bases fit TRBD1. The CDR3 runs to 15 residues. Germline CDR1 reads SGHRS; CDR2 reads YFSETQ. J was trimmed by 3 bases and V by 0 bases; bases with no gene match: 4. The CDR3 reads CASSLGGQGIYEQYF. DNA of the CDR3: TGCGCCAGCAGCTTGGGTGGACAGGGGATCTACGAGCAGTACTTC.

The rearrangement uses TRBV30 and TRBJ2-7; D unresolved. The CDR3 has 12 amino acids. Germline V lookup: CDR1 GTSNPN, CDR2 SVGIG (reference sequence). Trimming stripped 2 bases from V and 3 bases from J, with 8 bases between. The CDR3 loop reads CAWSLAVYEQYF. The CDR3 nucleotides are TGTGCCTGGAGTCTCGCGGTCTACGAGCAGTACTTC.

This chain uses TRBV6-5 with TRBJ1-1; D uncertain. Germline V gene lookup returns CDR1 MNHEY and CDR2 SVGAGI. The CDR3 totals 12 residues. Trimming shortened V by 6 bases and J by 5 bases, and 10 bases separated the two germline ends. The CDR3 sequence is CASSLRGTEAFF. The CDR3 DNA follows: TGTGCCAGCAGCCTCCGAGGGACTGAAGCTTTCTTT.

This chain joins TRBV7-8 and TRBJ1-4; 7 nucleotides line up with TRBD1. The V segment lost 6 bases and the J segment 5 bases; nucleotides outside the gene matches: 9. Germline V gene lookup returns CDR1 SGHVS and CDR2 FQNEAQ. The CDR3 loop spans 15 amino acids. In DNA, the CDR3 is TGTGCCAGCAGTTCCCAGACAGGGTCAAATGAAAAACTGTTTTTT. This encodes CASSSQTGSNEKLFF. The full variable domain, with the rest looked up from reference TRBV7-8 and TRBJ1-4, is GAGVSQSPRYKVAKRGQDVALRCDPISGHVSLFWYQQALGQGPEFLTYFQNEAQLDKSGLPSDRFFAERPEGSVSTLKIQRTQQEDSAVYLCASSSQTGSNEKLFFGSGTQLSVL.

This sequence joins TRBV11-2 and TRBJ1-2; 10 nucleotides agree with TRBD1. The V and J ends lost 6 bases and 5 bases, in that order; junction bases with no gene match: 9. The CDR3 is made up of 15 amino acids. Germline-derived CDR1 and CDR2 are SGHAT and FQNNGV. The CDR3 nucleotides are TGTGCCAGCAGGGGGACAGGGGCCAGAGTATATGGCTACACCTTC. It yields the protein CASRGTGARVYGYTF.

CDR3 sequence (DNA): TGTGCCAGCAGCTTTATCAACAGGGGAGACAATGAGCAGTTCTTC. This sequence encodes CASSFINRGDNEQFF. The chain joins TRBV7-8 to TRBJ2-1; 7 bases align to TRBD1. Germline V lookup: CDR1 SGHVS, CDR2 FQNEAQ. This CDR3 has 15 amino acids. Trimming at V came to 3 bases and at J to 5 bases, leaving 7 bases not matched to a gene. Using reference TRBV7-8 and TRBJ2-1 for the parts outside the CDR3, the full variable domain is GAGVSQSPRYKVAKRGQDVALRCDPISGHVSLFWYQQALGQGPEFLTYFQNEAQLDKSGLPSDRFFAERPEGSVSTLKIQRTQQEDSAVYLCASSFINRGDNEQFFGPGTRLTVL.

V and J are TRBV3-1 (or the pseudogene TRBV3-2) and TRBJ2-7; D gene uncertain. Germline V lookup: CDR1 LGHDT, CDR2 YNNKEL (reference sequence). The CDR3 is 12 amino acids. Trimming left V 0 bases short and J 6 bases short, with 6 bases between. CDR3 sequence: CASSQDLVEQYF. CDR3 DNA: TGTGCCAGCAGCCAAGATCTAGTCGAGCAGTACTTC.

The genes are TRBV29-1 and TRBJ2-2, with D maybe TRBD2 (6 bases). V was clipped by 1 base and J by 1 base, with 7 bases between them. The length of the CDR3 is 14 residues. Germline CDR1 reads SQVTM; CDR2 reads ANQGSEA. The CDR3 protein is CSVEGRGNTGELFF. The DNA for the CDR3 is TGCAGCGTTGAAGGGCGGGGGAACACCGGGGAGCTGTTTTTT.

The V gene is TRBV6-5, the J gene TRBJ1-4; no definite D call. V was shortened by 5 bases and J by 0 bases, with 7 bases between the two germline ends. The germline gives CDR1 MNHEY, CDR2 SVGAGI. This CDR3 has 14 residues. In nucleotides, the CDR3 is TGTGCCAGCAGTCTCCCTGCAACTAATGAAAAACTGTTTTTT. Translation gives CASSLPATNEKLFF.

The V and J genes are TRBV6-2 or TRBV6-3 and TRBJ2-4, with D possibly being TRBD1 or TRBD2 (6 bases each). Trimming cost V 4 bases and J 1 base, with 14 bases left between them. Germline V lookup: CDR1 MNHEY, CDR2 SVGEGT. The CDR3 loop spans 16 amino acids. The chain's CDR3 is CASSWLWGAAKNIQYF. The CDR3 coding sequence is TGTGCCAGCAGTTGGCTTTGGGGGGCTGCCAAAAACATTCAGTACTTC.

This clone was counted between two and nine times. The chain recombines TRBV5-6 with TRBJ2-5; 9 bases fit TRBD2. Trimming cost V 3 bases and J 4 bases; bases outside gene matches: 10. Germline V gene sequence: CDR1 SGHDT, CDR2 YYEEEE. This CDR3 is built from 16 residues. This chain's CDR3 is CASSSPPAGGRETQYF. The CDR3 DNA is TGTGCCAGCAGCTCCCCCCCCGCGGGGGGGCGAGAGACCCAGTACTTC.

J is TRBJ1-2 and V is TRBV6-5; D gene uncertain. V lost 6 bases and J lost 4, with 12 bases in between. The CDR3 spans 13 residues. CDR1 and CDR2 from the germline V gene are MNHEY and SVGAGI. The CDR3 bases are TGTGCCAGCAGCCGGGGATACTTCTATGGCTACACCTTC. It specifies CASSRGYFYGYTF.

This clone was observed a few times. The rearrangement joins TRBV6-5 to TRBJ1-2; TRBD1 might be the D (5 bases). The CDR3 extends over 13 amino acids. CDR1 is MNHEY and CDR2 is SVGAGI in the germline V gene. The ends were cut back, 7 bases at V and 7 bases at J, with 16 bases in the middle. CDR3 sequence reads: CASTRDSRGGYTF. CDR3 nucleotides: TGTGCCAGCACACGGGACTCGAGGGGTGGCTACACCTTC.

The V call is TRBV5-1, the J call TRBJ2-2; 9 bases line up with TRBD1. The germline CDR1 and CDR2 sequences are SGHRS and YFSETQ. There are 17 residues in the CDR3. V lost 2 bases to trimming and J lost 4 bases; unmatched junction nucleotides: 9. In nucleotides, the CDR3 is TGCGCCAGCAGCTTACATACAGGGGGCTACGGCACCGGGGAGCTGTTTTTT. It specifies CASSLHTGGYGTGELFF. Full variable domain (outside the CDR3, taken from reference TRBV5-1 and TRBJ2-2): KAGVTQTPRYLIKTRGQQVTLSCSPISGHRSVSWYQQTPGQGLQFLFEYFSETQRNKGNFPGRFSGRQFSNSRSEMNVSTLELGDSALYLCASSLHTGGYGTGELFFGEGSRLTVL.

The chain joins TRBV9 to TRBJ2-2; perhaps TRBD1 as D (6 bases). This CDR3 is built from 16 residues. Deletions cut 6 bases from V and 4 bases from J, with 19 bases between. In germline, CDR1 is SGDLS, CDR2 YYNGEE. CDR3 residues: CASTPDSRGSTGELFF. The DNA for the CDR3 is TGTGCCAGCACCCCGGACAGCCGCGGCAGCACCGGGGAGCTGTTTTTT.